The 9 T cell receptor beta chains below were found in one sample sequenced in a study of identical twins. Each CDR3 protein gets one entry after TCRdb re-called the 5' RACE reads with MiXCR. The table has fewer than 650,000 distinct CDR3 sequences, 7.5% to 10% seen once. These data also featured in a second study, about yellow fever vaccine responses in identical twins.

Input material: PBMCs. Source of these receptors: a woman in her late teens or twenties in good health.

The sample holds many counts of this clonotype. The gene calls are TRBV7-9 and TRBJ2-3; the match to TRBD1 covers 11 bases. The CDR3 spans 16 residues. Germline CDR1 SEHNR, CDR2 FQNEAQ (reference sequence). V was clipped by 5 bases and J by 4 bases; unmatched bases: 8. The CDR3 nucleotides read TGTGCCAGCAGCCGACGGACAGGGGGCAACGCAGATACGCAGTATTTT. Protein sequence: CASSRRTGGNADTQYF.

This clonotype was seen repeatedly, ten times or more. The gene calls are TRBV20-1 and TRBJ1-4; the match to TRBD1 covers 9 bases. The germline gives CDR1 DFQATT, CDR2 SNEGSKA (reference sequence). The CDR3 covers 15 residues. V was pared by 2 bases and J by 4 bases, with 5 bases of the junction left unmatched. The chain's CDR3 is CSARSRTGDNEKLFF. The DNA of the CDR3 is TGCAGTGCTAGATCCAGGACAGGGGATAATGAAAAACTGTTTTTT.

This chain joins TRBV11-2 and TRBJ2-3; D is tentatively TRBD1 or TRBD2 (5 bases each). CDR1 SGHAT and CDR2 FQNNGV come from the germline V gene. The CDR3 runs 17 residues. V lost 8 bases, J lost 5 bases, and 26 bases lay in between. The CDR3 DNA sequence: TGTGCCAGCTGTTTTCTAGGACGTAGCGTTAGGGGAGATACGCAGTATTTT. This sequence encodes CASCFLGRSVRGDTQYF.

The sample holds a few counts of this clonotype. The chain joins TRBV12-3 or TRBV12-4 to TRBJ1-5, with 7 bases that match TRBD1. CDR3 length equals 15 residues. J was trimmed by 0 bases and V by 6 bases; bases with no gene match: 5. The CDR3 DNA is TGTGCCAGCAGCCAGGGACAGTATAGCAATCAGCCCCAGCATTTT. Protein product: CASSQGQYSNQPQHF.

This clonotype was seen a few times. CDR3 nucleotide sequence: TGTGCCAGCAGTGAAGCAGGGCGGACAAGAACAGATACGCAGTATTTT. Translating it yields CASSEAGRTRTDTQYF. The V gene is TRBV2, the J gene TRBJ2-3; tentatively, D is TRBD1 (5 bases). This CDR3 region has 16 residues. The germline gives CDR1 SNHLY, CDR2 FYNNEI. Trimming took 0 bases from V and 3 from J, leaving 13 bases between them. Variable domain in full (rest from reference TRBV2 and TRBJ2-3): EPEVTQTPSHQVTQMGQEVILRCVPISNHLYFYWYRQILGQKVEFLVSFYNNEISEKSEIFDDQFSVERPDGSNFTLKIRSTKLEDSAMYFCASSEAGRTRTDTQYFGPGTRLTVL.

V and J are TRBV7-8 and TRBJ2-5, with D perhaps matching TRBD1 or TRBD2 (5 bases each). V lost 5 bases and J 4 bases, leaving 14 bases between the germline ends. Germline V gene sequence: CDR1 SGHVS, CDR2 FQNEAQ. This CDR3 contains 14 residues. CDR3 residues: CASSLSLGTETQYF. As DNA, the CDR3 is TGTGCCAGCAGCCTAAGCCTGGGGACAGAGACCCAGTACTTC.

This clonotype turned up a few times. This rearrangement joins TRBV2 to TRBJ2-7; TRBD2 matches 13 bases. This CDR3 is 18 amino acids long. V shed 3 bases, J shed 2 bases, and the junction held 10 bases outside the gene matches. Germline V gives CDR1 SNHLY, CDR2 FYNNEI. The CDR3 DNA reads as TGTGCCAGCAGTGACACTTCCGGGACTAGCGGGGACGCCTACGAGCAGTACTTC. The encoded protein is CASSDTSGTSGDAYEQYF.

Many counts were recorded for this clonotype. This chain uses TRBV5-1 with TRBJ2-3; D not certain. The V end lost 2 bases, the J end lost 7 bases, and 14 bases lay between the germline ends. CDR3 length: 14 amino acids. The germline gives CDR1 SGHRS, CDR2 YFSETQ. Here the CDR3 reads CASSLIQVEHTQYF. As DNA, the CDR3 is TGCGCCAGCAGCTTAATTCAGGTGGAGCATACGCAGTATTTT.

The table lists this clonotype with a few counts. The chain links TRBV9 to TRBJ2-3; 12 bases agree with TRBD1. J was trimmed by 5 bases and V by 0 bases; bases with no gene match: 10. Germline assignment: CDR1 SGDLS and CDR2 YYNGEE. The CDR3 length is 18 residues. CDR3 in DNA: TGTGCCAGCAGCGTAGTTGGAGGGGACAGGGGGCGGAGAGATACGCAGTATTTT. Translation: CASSVVGGDRGRRDTQYF.